The rows below give T cell receptor beta chains drawn from one sample of a study of T-cell reconstitution after alpha-beta-depleted transplantation in children. TCRdb redid the calling of the PCR reads with MiXCR, one entry per CDR3 protein. This table holds about 540,000 distinct CDR3 sequences, around 17% found once. Sequenced here: PBMCs from the stem cell graft donor, sampled from the stem cell graft. The source of these receptors is a human donor who donated a stem cell graft to a child with acute lymphoblastic leukemia. The CDR3 runs from the conserved cysteine through the conserved F or W. The D gene is left open where the match is weak. Clone size is stated in some rows and not others, as once, few, many or a class when expanded.

TRBD2 TRBJ2-1 . TRBV5-1 CASSLVGTSGRHEQFF TGCGCCAGCAGCTTGGTCGGGACTAGCGGGCGTCATGAGCAGTTCTTC
TRBD1 TRBJ1-2 . TRBV12-3/TRBV12-4 CASRSTLGDSDYGYTF TGTGCCAGCAGGTCTACCCTTGGGGACAGCGACTATGGCTACACCTTC
TRBD2 TRBJ2-3 . TRBV7-9 CASSVLAGAVADTQYF TGTGCCAGCAGCGTCCTAGCGGGAGCGGTTGCAGATACGCAGTATTTT
TRBD1 TRBJ1-1 few TRBV7-9 CASSRWGQGNTEAFF TGTGCCAGCAGCCGCTGGGGACAGGGGAACACTGAAGCTTTCTTT
. TRBJ1-5 few TRBV20-1 CSARGGLGGQPQHF TGCAGTGCTAGAGGGGGGTTGGGGGGGCAGCCCCAGCATTTT
. TRBJ2-5 many TRBV6-5 CASSYSRTFQETQYF TGTGCCAGCAGTTACTCAAGGACATTCCAAGAGACCCAGTACTTC
TRBD2 TRBJ2-7 . TRBV15 CATSRRGTSALMGGYEQYF TGTGCCACCAGCAGACGCGGGACTAGCGCTCTTATGGGGGGCTACGAGCAGTACTTC
. TRBJ1-1 . TRBV29-1 CSVEVVSYTEAFF TGCAGCGTTGAAGTAGTCAGCTACACTGAAGCTTTCTTT
TRBD1 TRBJ2-3 . TRBV11-2 CASSLPDRGGTTDTQYF TGTGCCAGCAGCTTACCGGACAGGGGGGGTACCACAGATACGCAGTATTTT
TRBD1 TRBJ1-2 . TRBV29-1 CSARTGTYGYTF TGCAGCGCACGGACAGGGACGTATGGCTACACCTTC
. TRBJ2-7 few TRBV12-3/TRBV12-4 CASSLGGAENSYEQYF TGTGCCAGCAGTTTAGGGGGGGCAGAGAACTCCTACGAGCAGTACTTC
. TRBJ1-1 few TRBV11-1 CASGSLDLTAGGPMNTEAFF TGTGCCAGCGGTTCGCTGGACTTGACAGCCGGGGGGCCTATGAACACTGAAGCTTTCTTT
TRBD1 TRBJ2-5 few TRBV29-1 CSVPSTPGGYETQYF TGCAGCGTCCCCTCGACACCAGGGGGCTATGAGACCCAGTACTTC
. TRBJ2-7 . TRBV10-3 CAISEGPEDYEQYF TGTGCCATCAGTGAGGGCCCGGAGGACTACGAGCAGTACTTC
. TRBJ1-1 many TRBV20-1 CSAPWRQGRPEAFF TGCAGTGCTCCCTGGCGACAAGGGCGCCCTGAAGCTTTCTTT